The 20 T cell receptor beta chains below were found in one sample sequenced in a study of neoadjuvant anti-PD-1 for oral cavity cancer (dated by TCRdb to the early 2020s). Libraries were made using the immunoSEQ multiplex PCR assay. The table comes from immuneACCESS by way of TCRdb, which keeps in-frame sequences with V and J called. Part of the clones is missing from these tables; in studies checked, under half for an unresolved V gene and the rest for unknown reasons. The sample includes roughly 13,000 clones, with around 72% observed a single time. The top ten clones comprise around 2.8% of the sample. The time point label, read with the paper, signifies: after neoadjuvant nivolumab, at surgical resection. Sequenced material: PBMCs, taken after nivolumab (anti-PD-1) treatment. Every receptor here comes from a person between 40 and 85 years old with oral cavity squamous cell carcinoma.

CDR3 bases: TGTGCCAGCAGCTTAGAGGGTCCTGGAGAGACCCAGTACTTC. Amino acid sequence: CASSLEGPGETQYF. The V call is TRBV11-3, the J call TRBJ2-5, with D unresolved. Germline loops: CDR1 SGHNT, CDR2 YENEEA. This CDR3 has 14 residues. V was cut by 0 bases and J by 4 bases, with 9 bases left in between. Based on the CDR3 plus reference TRBV11-3 and TRBJ2-5, the full variable domain is EAGVVQSPRYKIIEKKQPVAFWCNPISGHNTLYWYLQNLGQGPELLIRYENEEAVDDSQLPKDRFSAERLKGVDSTLKIQPAELGDSAVYLCASSLEGPGETQYFGPGTRLLVL.

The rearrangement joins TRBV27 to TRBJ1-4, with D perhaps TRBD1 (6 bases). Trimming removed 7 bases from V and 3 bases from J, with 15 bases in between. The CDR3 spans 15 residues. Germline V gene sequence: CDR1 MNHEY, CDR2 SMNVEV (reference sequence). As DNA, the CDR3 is TGTGCCAGCATGAGTTGGGGGGCACCTAATGAAAAACTGTTTTTT. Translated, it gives CASMSWGAPNEKLFF.

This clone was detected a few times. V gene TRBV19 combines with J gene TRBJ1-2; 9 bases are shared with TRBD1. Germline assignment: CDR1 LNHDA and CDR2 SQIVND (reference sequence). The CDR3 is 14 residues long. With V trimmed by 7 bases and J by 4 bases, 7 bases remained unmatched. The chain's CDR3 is CASNEDRGSYGYTF. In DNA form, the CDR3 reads TGTGCCAGTAATGAGGACAGGGGAAGCTATGGCTACACCTTC.

This chain's CDR3 is CASWSGGQFF. The CDR3 nucleotides read TGTGCCAGCTGGAGTGGGGGGCAGTTCTTC. The chain uses TRBV6-6 and TRBJ2-1; D is tentatively TRBD1 or TRBD2 (5 bases each). The V end was cut by 8 bases, the J end by 12 bases, with 11 bases between. CDR3 length equals 10 residues. Germline CDR1 and CDR2: MNHNY and SVGAGI (reference sequence).

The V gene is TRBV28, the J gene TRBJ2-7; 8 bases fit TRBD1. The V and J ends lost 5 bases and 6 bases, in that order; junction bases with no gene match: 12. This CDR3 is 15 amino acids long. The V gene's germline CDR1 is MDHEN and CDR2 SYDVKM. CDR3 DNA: TGTGCCAGCAGTGCCTACAGGGGGATCGTAAGCGAGCAGTACTTC. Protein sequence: CASSAYRGIVSEQYF.

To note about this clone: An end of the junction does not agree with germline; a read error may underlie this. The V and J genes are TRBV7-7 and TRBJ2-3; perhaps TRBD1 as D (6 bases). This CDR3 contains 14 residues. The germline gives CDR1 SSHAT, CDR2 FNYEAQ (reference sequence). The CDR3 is CASSLGSGQSAQYF. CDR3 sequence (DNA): TGTGCTAGCAGCTTAGGGAGTGGACAGAGTGCGCAGTATTTT.

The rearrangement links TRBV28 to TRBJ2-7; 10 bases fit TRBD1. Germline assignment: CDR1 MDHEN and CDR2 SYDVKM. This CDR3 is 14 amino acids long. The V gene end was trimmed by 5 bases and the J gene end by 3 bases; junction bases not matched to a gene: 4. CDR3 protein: CASSPGQGLYEQYF. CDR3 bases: TGTGCCAGCAGTCCGGGACAGGGGCTCTACGAGCAGTACTTC.

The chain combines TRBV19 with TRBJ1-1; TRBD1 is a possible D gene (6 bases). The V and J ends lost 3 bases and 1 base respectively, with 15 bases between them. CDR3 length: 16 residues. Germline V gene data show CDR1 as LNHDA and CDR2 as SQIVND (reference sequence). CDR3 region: CASSIATGHKNTEAFF. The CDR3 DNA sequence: TGTGCCAGTAGTATTGCCACGGGACACAAGAACACTGAAGCTTTCTTT.

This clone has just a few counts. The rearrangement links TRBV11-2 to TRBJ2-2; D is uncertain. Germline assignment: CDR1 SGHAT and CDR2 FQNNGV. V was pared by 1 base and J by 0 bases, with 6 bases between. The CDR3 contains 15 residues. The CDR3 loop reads CASSLGFANTGELFF. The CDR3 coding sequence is TGTGCCAGCAGCTTAGGTTTTGCGAACACCGGGGAGCTGTTTTTT. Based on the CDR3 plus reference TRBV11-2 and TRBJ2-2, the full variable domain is EAGVAQSPRYKIIEKRQSVAFWCNPISGHATLYWYQQILGQGPKLLIQFQNNGVVDDSQLPKDRFSAERLKGVDSTLKIQPAKLEDSAVYLCASSLGFANTGELFFGEGSRLTVL.

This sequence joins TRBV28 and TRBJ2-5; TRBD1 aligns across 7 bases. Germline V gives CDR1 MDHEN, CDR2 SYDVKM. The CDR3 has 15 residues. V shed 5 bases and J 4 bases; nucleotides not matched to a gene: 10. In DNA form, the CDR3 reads TGTGCCAGCAGTCTCCGACAGGGTGGGGTAGAGACCCAGTACTTC. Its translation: CASSLRQGGVETQYF. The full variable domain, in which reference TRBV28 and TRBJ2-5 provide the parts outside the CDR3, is DVKVTQSSRYLVKRTGEKVFLECVQDMDHENMFWYRQDPGLGLRLIYFSYDVKMKEKGDIPEGYSVSREKKERFSLILESASTNQTSMYLCASSLRQGGVETQYFGPGTRLLVL.

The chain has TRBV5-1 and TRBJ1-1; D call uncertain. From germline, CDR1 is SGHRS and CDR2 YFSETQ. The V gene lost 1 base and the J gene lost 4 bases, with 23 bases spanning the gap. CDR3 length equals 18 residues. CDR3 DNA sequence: TGCGCCAGCAGCTTGCCCGCCCTTGAGGCAGGTCGAGCCACTGAAGCTTTCTTT. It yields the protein CASSLPALEAGRATEAFF.

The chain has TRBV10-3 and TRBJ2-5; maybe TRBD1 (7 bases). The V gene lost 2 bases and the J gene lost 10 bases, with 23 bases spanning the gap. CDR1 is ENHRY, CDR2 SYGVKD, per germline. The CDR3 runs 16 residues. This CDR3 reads CAISEGGGGPTLIQYF. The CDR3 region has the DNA TGTGCCATCAGTGAGGGCGGAGGGGGCCCGACTTTGATCCAGTACTTC.

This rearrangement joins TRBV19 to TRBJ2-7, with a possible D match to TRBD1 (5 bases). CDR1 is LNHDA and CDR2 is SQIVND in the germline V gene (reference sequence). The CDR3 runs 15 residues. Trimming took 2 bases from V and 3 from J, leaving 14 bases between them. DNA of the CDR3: TGTGCCAGTAGTATAAATCAGGGTGTCAGCTACGAGCAGTACTTC. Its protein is CASSINQGVSYEQYF.

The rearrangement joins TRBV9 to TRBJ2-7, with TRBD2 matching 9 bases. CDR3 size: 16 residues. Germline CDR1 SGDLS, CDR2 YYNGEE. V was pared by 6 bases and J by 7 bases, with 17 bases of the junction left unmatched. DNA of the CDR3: TGTGCCAGCAATTTAGGTAGCGGGAGTAAGGGTGATGAGCAGTACTTC. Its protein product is CASNLGSGSKGDEQYF.

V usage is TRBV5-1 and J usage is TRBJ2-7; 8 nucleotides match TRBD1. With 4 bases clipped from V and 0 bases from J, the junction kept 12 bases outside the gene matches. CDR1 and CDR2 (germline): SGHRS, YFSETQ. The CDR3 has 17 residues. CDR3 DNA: TGCGCCAGCAGCCCCGACAGAACCGGGACAGGCTCCTACGAGCAGTACTTC. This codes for CASSPDRTGTGSYEQYF.

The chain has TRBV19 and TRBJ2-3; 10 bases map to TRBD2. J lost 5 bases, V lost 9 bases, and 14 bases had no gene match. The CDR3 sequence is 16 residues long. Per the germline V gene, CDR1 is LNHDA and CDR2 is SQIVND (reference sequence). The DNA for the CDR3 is TGTGCCAGCAGCAGCGGGAGGGTACTGCATGGAGATACGCAGTATTTT. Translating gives CASSSGRVLHGDTQYF.

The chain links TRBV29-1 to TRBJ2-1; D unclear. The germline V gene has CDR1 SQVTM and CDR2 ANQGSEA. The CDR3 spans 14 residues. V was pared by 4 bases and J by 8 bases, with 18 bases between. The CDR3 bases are TGCAGCGTTGGAGTGACCAACCAAATGGATGAGCAGTTCTTC. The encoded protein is CSVGVTNQMDEQFF.

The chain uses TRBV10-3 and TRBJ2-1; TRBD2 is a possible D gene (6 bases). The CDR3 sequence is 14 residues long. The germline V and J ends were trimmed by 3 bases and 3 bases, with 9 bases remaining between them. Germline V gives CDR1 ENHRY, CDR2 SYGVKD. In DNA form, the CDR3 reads TGTGCCATCAGTGATAAGACTAGCTACAATGAGCAGTTCTTC. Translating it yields CAISDKTSYNEQFF.

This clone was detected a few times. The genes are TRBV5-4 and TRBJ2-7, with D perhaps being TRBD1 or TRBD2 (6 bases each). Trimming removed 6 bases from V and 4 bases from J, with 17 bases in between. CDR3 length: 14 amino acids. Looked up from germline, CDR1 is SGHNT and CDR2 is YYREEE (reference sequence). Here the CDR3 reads CASTIWGALYEQYF. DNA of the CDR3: TGTGCCAGCACCATATGGGGGGCGCTTTACGAGCAGTACTTC.

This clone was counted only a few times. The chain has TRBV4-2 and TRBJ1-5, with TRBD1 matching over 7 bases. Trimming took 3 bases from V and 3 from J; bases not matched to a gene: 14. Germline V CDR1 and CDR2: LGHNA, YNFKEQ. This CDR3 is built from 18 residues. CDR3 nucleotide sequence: TGTGCCAGCAGCCAGGAGTTAGGGCAGGGGGACGACAATCAGCCCCAGCATTTT. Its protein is CASSQELGQGDDNQPQHF.